These 7 T cell receptor beta chains were all obtained from the same sample, sequenced in a study of T cell changes during pregnancy in multiple sclerosis. Only in-frame clones appear in the TCRdb table, and some are missing; sequencing was by immunoSEQ multiplex PCR. The table includes around 65,000 clones, around 93% detected once. The sample in question was peripheral blood, obtained in the second trimester of pregnancy. Receptors originate from a female donor in good health, enrolled as a control in a pregnancy study.

Only a few counts were recorded for this clone. The rearrangement joins TRBV7-9 to TRBJ1-6, with D unclear. The germline gives CDR1 SEHNR, CDR2 FQNEAQ (reference sequence). The ends were cut back, 5 bases at V and 12 bases at J, with 14 bases in the middle. The CDR3 extends over 13 amino acids. CDR3 protein: CASSLTTAGPLHF. Here the CDR3 DNA reads TGTGCCAGCAGCCTAACCACTGCAGGACCCCTCCACTTT.

J is TRBJ1-1 and V is TRBV7-9; D is possibly TRBD1 (5 bases). V was trimmed by 4 bases and J by 5 bases, leaving 14 bases between them. The CDR3 loop spans 14 amino acids. The germline V gene encodes CDR1 SEHNR and CDR2 FQNEAQ (reference sequence). CDR3 sequence: CASSSRTGGTEAFF. CDR3 in DNA: TGTGCCAGCAGCTCCCGGACCGGGGGGACTGAAGCTTTCTTT.

This rearrangement joins TRBV6-4 to TRBJ2-4, with 8 bases that match TRBD2. CDR1 is MRHNA, CDR2 SNTAGT, per germline. This CDR3 contains 13 residues. The trim removed 10 bases at V and 4 bases at J, leaving 6 bases unmatched. The CDR3 nucleotides read TGTGCCATTCAAGCGGGGGAGAAAAACATTCAGTACTTC. Amino acids: CAIQAGEKNIQYF.

This chain connects TRBV10-3 to TRBJ2-3, with 8 bases matching TRBD2. Trimming cost V 10 bases and J 4 bases; bases outside gene matches: 7. The germline V gene encodes CDR1 ENHRY and CDR2 SYGVKD. This CDR3 has 13 residues. The CDR3 loop is CATTGGGADTQYF. CDR3 DNA sequence: TGTGCCACCACGGGAGGGGGGGCAGATACGCAGTATTTT.

V and J are TRBV10-3 and TRBJ2-3; 10 nucleotides match TRBD1. CDR1 ENHRY and CDR2 SYGVKD come from the germline V gene. This CDR3 has 15 amino acids. V lost 4 bases to trimming and J lost 0 bases; unmatched junction nucleotides: 1. DNA of the CDR3: TGTGCCATCAGTGCGGGACAGGGGAGCACAGATACGCAGTATTTT. Its protein is CAISAGQGSTDTQYF.

The rearrangement links TRBV27 to TRBJ2-7; 10 nucleotides agree with TRBD2. Germline V lookup: CDR1 MNHEY, CDR2 SMNVEV (reference sequence). This CDR3 is 18 amino acids long. V lost 3 bases and J lost 0; bases outside the gene matches: 11. CDR3 amino acids: CASSFRGAGGRHSYEQYF. The CDR3 coding sequence is TGTGCCAGCAGTTTTCGTGGAGCGGGAGGGCGCCACTCCTACGAGCAGTACTTC.

The V call is TRBV7-9, the J call TRBJ1-5; TRBD1 matches 10 bases. V shed 1 base, J shed 4 bases, and the junction held 4 bases outside the gene matches. The CDR3 extends over 16 amino acids. Looked up from germline, CDR1 is SEHNR and CDR2 is FQNEAQ (reference sequence). The CDR3 sequence: CASSLGTGGGNQPQHF. The CDR3 DNA reads as TGTGCCAGCAGCTTAGGGACAGGGGGAGGGAATCAGCCCCAGCATTTT.